This T cell receptor beta chain comes out of a study of shared clonotypes between healthy human individuals. Study results and caveats: The sole specimen, blood, was sampled, and tissue repertoires likely differ. All-four-donor shared clonotypes had higher generation probabilities than non-shared clonotypes did. Limitation of the genetic and exposure-history diversity represented came from the few donors.

The V end lost 1 base, the J end lost 0 bases, and 19 bases lay between the germline ends. The CDR3 covers 20 residues. CDR1 MNHEY and CDR2 SMNVEV come from the germline V gene (reference sequence). Healthy HIV-negative adults without recent acute infections or vaccinations served as donors. This table comes from immunoSEQ multiplex PCR, and its TCRdb copy is limited to in-frame clones, with some not included. The sample records about 1 million clones, around 76% being singletons. As to this clone: Its antigen is not identified.

This sequence joins TRBV27 and TRBJ1-6; D remains ambiguous. This TCR was sampled from a man between 18 and 29 years old in good health. Sample: memory CD4+ T cells sorted from blood. Specified subset: CD45RA-negative fraction. Here the CDR3 DNA reads TGTGCCAGCAGTTTATACCCTTCGGGGAAGGGAAGCTCCTATAATTCACCCCTCCACTTT. This codes for CASSLYPSGKGSSYNSPLHF.